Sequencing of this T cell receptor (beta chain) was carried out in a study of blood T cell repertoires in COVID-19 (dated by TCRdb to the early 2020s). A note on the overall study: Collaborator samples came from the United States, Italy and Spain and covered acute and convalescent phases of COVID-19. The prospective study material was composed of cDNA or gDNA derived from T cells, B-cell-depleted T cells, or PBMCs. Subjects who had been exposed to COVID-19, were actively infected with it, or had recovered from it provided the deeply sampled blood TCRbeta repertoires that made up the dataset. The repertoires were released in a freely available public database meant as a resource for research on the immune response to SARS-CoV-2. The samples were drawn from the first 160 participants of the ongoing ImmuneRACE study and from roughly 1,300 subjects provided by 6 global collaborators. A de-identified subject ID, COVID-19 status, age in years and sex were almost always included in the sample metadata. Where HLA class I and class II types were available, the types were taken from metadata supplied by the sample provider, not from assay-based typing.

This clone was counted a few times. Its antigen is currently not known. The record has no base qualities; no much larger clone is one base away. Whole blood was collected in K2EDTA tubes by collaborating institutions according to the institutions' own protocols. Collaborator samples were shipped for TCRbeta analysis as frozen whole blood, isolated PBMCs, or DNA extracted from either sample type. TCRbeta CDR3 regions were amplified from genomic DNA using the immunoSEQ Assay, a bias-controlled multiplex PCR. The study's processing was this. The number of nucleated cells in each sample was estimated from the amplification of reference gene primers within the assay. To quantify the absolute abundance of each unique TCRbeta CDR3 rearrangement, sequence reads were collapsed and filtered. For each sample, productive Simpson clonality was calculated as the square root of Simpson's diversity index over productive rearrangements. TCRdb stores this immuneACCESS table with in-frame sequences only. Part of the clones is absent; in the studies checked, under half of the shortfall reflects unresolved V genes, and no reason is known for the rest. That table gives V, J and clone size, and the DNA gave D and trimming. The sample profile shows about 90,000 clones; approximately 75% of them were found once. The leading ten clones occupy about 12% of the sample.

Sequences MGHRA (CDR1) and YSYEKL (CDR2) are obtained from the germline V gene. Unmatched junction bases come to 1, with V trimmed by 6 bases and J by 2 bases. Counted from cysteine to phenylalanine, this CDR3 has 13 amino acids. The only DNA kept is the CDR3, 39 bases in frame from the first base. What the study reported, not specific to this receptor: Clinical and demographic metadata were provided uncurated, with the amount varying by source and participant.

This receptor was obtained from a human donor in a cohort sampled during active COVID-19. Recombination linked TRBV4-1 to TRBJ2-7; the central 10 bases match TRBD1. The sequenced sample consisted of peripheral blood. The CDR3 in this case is CASRGTGAYEQYF. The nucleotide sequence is TGCGCCAGCAGGGGGACAGGGGCCTACGAGCAGTACTTC.